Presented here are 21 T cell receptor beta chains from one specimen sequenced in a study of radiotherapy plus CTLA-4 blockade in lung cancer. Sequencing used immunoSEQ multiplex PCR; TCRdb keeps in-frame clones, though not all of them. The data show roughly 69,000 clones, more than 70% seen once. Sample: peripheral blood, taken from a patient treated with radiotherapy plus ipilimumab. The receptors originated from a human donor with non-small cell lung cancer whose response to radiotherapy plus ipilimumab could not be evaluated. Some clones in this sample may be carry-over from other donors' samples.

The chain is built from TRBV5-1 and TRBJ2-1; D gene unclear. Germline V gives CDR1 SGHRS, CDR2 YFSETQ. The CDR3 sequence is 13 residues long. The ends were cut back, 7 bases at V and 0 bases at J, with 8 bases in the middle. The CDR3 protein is CASSLSSYNEQFF. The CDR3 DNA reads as TGCGCCAGCTCTCTGAGCTCCTACAATGAGCAGTTCTTC.

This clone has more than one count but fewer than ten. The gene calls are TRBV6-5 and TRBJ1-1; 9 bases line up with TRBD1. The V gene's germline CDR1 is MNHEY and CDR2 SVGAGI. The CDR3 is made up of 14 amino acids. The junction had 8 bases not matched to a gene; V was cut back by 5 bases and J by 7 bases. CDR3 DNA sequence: TGTGCCAGCAGTCCCCGGGACAGGGCTTTTGAAGCTTTCTTT. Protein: CASSPRDRAFEAFF.

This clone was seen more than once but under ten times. The CDR3 spells CASSSQQGAYGYTF. As DNA, the CDR3 is TGTGCCAGCAGCTCACAACAGGGGGCCTATGGCTACACCTTC. The chain combines TRBV11-2 with TRBJ1-2; 9 nucleotides align to TRBD1. The CDR3 consists of 14 residues. Per germline, CDR1 SGHAT and CDR2 FQNNGV. V shed 4 bases and J 4 bases; nucleotides not matched to a gene: 4.

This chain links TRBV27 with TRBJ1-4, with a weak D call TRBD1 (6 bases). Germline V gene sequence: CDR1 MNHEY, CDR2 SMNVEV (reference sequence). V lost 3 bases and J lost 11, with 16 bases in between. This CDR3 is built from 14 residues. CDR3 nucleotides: TGTGCCAGCAGTTTTAATACAGGGCTCGACAAACTGTTTTTT. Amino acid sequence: CASSFNTGLDKLFF.

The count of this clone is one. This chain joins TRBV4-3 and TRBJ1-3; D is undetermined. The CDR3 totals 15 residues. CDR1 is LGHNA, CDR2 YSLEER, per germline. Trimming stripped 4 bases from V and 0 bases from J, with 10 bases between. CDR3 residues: CASSPNPSSGNTIYF. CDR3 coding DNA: TGCGCCAGCAGCCCTAACCCAAGCTCTGGAAACACCATATATTTT.

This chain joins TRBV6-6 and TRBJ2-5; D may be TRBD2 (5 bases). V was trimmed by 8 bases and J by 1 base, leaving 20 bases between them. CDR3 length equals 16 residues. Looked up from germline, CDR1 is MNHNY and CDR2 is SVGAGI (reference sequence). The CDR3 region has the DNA TGTGCCAGCCAATGGGCAGGTGATGAGGGCCAAGAGACCCAGTACTTC. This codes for CASQWAGDEGQETQYF.

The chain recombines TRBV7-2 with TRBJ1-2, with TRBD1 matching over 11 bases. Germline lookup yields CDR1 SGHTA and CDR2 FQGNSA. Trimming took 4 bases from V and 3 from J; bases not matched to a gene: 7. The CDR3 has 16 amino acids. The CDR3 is CASSSFAGQGDYGYTF. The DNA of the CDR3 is TGTGCCAGCAGCTCATTTGCGGGACAGGGGGACTATGGCTACACCTTC.

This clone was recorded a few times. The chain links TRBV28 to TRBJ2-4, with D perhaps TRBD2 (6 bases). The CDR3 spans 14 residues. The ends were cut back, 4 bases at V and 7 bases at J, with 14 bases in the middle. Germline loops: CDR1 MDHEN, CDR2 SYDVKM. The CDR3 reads CASSSPGVVNIQYF. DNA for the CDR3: TGTGCCAGCAGTTCCCCGGGGGTCGTGAACATTCAGTACTTC. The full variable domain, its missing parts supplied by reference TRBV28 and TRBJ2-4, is DVKVTQSSRYLVKRTGEKVFLECVQDMDHENMFWYRQDPGLGLRLIYFSYDVKMKEKGDIPEGYSVSREKKERFSLILESASTNQTSMYLCASSSPGVVNIQYFGAGTRLSVL.

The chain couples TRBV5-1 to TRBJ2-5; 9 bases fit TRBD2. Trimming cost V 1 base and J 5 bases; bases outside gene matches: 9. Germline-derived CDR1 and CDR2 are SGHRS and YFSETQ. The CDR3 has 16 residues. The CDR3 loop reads CASSLIGGGAGETQYF. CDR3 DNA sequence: TGCGCCAGCAGCTTGATCGGCGGGGGGGCTGGTGAGACCCAGTACTTC.

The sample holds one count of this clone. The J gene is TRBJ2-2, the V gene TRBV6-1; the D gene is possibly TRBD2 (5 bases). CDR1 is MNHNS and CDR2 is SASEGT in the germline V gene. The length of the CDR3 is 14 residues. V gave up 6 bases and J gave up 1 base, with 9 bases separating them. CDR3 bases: TGTGCCAGCAGCCTCGGGGTGAACACCGGGGAGCTGTTTTTT. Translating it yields CASSLGVNTGELFF.

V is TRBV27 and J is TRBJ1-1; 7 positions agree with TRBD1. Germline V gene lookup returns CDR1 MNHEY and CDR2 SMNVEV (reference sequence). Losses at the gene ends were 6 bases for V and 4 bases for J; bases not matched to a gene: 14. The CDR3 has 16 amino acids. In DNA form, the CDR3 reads TGTGCCAGCAGCTTCGACAGGGACCCCATGGGCACTGAAGCTTTCTTT. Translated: CASSFDRDPMGTEAFF.

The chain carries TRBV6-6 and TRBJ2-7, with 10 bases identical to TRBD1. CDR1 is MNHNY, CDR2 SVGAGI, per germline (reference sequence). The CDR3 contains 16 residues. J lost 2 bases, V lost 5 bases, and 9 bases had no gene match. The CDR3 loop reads CASSPPGQGRPYEQYF. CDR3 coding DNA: TGTGCCAGCAGTCCTCCGGGACAGGGGAGGCCCTACGAGCAGTACTTC.

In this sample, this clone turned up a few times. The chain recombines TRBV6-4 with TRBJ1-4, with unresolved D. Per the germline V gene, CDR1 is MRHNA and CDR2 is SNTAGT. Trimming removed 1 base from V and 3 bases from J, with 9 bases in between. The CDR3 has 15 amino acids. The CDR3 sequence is CASSDWEAANEKLFF. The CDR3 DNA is TGTGCCAGCAGTGACTGGGAGGCGGCTAATGAAAAACTGTTTTTT.

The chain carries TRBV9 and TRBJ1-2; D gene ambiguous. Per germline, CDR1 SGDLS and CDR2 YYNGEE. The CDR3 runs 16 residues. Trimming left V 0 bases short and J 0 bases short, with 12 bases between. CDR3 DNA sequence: TGTGCCAGCAGCGTAGCTGCCGACAACTCTAACTATGGCTACACCTTC. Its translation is CASSVAADNSNYGYTF.

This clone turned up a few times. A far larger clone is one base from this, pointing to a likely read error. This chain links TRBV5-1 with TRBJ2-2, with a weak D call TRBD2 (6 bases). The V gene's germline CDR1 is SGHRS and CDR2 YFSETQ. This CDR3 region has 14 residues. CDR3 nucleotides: TGCGCCATCAGCTTGGAGGGGCGCGACGGGGAGCTGTTTTTT. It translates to CAISLEGRDGELFF. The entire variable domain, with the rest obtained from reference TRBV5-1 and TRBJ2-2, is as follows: KAGVTQTPRYLIKTRGQQVTLSCSPISGHRSVSWYQQTPGQGLQFLFEYFSETQRNKGNFPGRFSGRQFSNSRSEMNVSTLELGDSALYLCAISLEGRDGELFFGEGSRLTVL.

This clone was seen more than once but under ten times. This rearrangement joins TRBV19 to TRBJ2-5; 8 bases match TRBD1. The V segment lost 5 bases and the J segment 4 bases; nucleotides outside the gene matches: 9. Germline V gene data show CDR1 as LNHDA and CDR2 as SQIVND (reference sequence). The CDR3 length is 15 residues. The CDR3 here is CASSRQGRKAETQYF. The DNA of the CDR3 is TGTGCCAGTAGTCGACAGGGGAGGAAAGCAGAGACCCAGTACTTC.

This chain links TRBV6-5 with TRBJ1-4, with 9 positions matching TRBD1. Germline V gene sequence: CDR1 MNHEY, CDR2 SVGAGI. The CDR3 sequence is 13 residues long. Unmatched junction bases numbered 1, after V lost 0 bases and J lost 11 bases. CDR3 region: CASSYSTGGKLFF. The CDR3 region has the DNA TGTGCCAGCAGTTACTCGACAGGGGGGAAACTGTTTTTT.

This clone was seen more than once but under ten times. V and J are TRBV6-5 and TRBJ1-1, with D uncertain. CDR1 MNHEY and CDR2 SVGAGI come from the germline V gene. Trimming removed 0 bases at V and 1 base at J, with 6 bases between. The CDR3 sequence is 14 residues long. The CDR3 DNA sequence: TGTGCCAGCAGTTACTCCGGGAGGAACACTGAAGCTTTCTTT. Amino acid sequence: CASSYSGRNTEAFF.

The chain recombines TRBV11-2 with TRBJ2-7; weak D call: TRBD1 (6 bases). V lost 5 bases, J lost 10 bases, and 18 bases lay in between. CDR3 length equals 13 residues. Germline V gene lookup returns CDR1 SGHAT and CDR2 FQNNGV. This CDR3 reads CASSVWAQGFQYF. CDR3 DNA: TGTGCCAGCAGCGTATGGGCACAGGGCTTTCAGTACTTC.

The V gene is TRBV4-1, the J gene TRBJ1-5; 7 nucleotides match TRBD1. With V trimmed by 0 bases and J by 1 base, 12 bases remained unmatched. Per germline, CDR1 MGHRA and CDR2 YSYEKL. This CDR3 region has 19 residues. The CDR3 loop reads CASSQEVRTGLISNQPQHF. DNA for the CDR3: TGCGCCAGCAGCCAAGAAGTCAGGACAGGCCTTATCAGCAATCAGCCCCAGCATTTT.

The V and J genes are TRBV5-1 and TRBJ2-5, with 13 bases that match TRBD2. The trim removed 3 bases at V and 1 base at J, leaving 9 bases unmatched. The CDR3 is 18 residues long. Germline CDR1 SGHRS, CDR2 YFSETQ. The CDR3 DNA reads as TGCGCCAGCAGCTCGTTAGGACTAGCGGGGGCAACCCAAGAGACCCAGTACTTC. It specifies CASSSLGLAGATQETQYF.